The text below deals with one T cell receptor beta chain. Germline CDR1 is SGHVS and CDR2 is FNYEAQ. V was cut by 1 base and J by 4 bases, with 16 bases left in between. This CDR3 is 16 amino acids long. The data belong to a study of T-cell memory formation after mild COVID-19. Study at large: TCR clusters mostly belonged to single donors.

TCRdb ran MiXCR on the 5' RACE reads and lists one entry per CDR3 protein. This table holds some 100,000 distinct CDR3 sequences, over 8.5% found once. Sequenced material: PBMCs or a T cell subset sorted from them (not recorded which). The chain links TRBV7-6 to TRBJ1-2, with a possible D match to TRBD1 (6 bases). The receptor's source is a man younger than 35 who had mild COVID-19 (a few samples of this study predate the infection). Cell type and time point are not known. CDR3 amino acids: CASSLGWGRDGYGYTF. CDR3 in DNA: TGTGCCAGCAGCTTAGGATGGGGGCGCGACGGCTATGGCTACACCTTC. Together with reference TRBV7-6 and TRBJ1-2, the CDR3 gives the full variable domain: GAGVSQSPRYKVTKRGQDVALRCDPISGHVSLYWYRQALGQGPEFLTYFNYEAQQDKSGLPNDRFSAERPEGSISTLTIQRTEQRDSAMYRCASSLGWGRDGYGYTFGSGTRLTVV.